One sample yielded the 27 T cell receptor beta chains listed below, sequenced in a study of regulatory T cells in long-lasting Graves disease. Time point meaning: newly diagnosed GD, antithyroid drugs for less than 3 months. The TCR library was made from RNA that had been extracted from PBMCs in TRIzol. TCR beta libraries were built with iRepertoire HTBI primers and Arm-PCR of CDR3 regions. MiXCR was run by TCRdb on the multiplex PCR reads, yielding one entry per CDR3 protein. The sample yields approximately 300,000 distinct CDR3 sequences, 15% to 20% seen once. This sample comprised peripheral blood mononuclear cells (PBMCs), obtained at new diagnosis, from a patient treated with antithyroid drugs. Source of these receptors: a female donor with Graves disease.

This clonotype was picked up many times. This chain uses TRBV12-3 or TRBV12-4 with TRBJ2-1, with 7 bases that match TRBD1. The V gene end was trimmed by 4 bases and the J gene end by 9 bases; junction bases not matched to a gene: 6. This CDR3 comprises 13 residues. As DNA, the CDR3 is TGTGCCAGCAGTTCGACAGGGTTGGGTGAGCAGTTCTTC. It codes for CASSSTGLGEQFF.

This clonotype was seen many times. The chain recombines TRBV4-2 with TRBJ2-5; 8 bases are a match to TRBD1. The junction had 6 bases not matched to a gene; V was cut back by 2 bases and J by 4 bases. The germline V gene encodes CDR1 LGHNA and CDR2 YNFKEQ. The CDR3 runs 15 residues. The CDR3 reads CASSQSRDRLETQYF. Here the CDR3 DNA reads TGTGCCAGCAGCCAATCGAGGGACAGGTTAGAGACCCAGTACTTC.

This chain joins TRBV5-8 and TRBJ1-1, with 8 bases fitting TRBD1. CDR1 SGHTS and CDR2 YDEGEE come from the germline V gene. After removal of 4 bases from V and 6 bases from J, the junction contained 8 bases not matched to a gene. The CDR3 length is 14 residues. The CDR3 loop reads CASSITGTGSEAFF. DNA for the CDR3: TGTGCCAGCAGCATTACCGGGACAGGTTCTGAAGCTTTCTTT.

This clonotype was seen repeatedly, ten times or more. The rearrangement links TRBV9 to TRBJ1-4, with TRBD1 as a possible D gene (5 bases). V was trimmed by 3 bases and J by 6 bases, leaving 15 bases between them. CDR1 is SGDLS, CDR2 YYNGEE, per germline. The CDR3 is 15 amino acids. CDR3 amino acids: CASSERGSPDEKLFF. The CDR3 DNA follows: TGTGCCAGCAGCGAGAGGGGCTCCCCTGATGAAAAACTGTTTTTT.

The V call is TRBV19, the J call TRBJ2-7; D possibly corresponds to TRBD2 (6 bases). The CDR3 has 13 amino acids. In germline, CDR1 is LNHDA, CDR2 SQIVND (reference sequence). V lost 4 bases and J lost 1, with 8 bases in between. The CDR3 protein is CASSRGRSYEQYF. The CDR3 coding sequence is TGTGCCAGTAGTAGGGGGAGGTCCTACGAGCAGTACTTC.

This clonotype was seen ten or more times. The chain uses TRBV29-1 and TRBJ2-1; D uncertain. Trimming took off 1 base at V and 1 base at J, with 8 bases between the two ends. CDR3 length equals 14 residues. In germline, CDR1 is SQVTM, CDR2 ANQGSEA. The CDR3: CSVEGRVSYNEQFF. The CDR3, as DNA: TGCAGCGTTGAAGGAAGGGTTTCCTACAATGAGCAGTTCTTC.

Many counts were recorded for this clonotype. The rearrangement joins TRBV7-9 to TRBJ2-7, with D unclear. The V end was cut by 5 bases, the J end by 0 bases, with 11 bases between. The CDR3 is 14 amino acids. The germline gives CDR1 SEHNR, CDR2 FQNEAQ (reference sequence). The CDR3 DNA follows: TGTGCCAGCAGCCCGCTCTTGGTCTCCTACGAGCAGTACTTC. Protein sequence: CASSPLLVSYEQYF.

Many counts were recorded for this clonotype. The V and J genes are TRBV19 and TRBJ1-2; 8 nucleotides align to TRBD1. Germline lookup yields CDR1 LNHDA and CDR2 SQIVND (reference sequence). Unmatched junction bases numbered 9, after V lost 4 bases and J lost 8 bases. This CDR3 has 14 residues. The CDR3 nucleotides are TGTGCCAGTAGTACGCGGACAGGGTTCGACGGCTACACCTTC. Amino acid sequence: CASSTRTGFDGYTF.

The chain employs TRBV19 and TRBJ2-1; 9 bases match TRBD2. Germline trimming cut 9 bases from V and 7 bases from J; bases unmatched to any gene: 13. Looked up from germline, CDR1 is LNHDA and CDR2 is SQIVND (reference sequence). CDR3 size: 15 residues. CDR3 in amino acids: CASSQRTSAINEQFF. CDR3 nucleotides: TGTGCCAGCAGCCAAAGGACTAGCGCAATTAATGAGCAGTTCTTC.

This clonotype has a count of ten or more. The chain uses TRBV2 and TRBJ2-7; D is possibly TRBD2 (5 bases). The germline gives CDR1 SNHLY, CDR2 FYNNEI. V was pared by 3 bases and J by 2 bases, with 14 bases between. The CDR3 is 15 residues long. The CDR3 sequence is CASSDVERKTYEQYF. The CDR3 DNA sequence: TGTGCCAGCAGTGATGTGGAGCGGAAGACCTACGAGCAGTACTTC.

This clonotype was counted at least ten times. V gene TRBV2 combines with J gene TRBJ1-2; D uncertain. V gave up 6 bases and J gave up 1 base, with 15 bases separating them. This CDR3 region has 15 residues. Germline values: CDR1 SNHLY, CDR2 FYNNEI. The CDR3 DNA sequence: TGTGCCAGCAGAGAATACGATGGGAATAACTATGGCTACACCTTC. Translated: CASREYDGNNYGYTF.

The table lists this clonotype with many counts. The rearrangement joins TRBV27 to TRBJ2-5; D perhaps matches TRBD1 (5 bases). V shed 2 bases and J shed 2 bases, with 12 bases lying between them. The CDR3 runs to 15 residues. Germline V gene lookup returns CDR1 MNHEY and CDR2 SMNVEV (reference sequence). The CDR3 region has the DNA TGTGCCAGCAGTTTAGGTGGGGCCCTACAAGAGACCCAGTACTTC. Protein: CASSLGGALQETQYF.

The V call is TRBV4-2, the J call TRBJ2-2, with 9 bases fitting TRBD1. This CDR3 contains 15 residues. The V segment lost 5 bases and the J segment 5 bases; nucleotides outside the gene matches: 6. The germline CDR1 and CDR2 sequences are LGHNA and YNFKEQ. The CDR3 region is CASSSDRGVTGELFF. In DNA form, the CDR3 reads TGTGCCAGCAGCTCCGACAGGGGGGTTACCGGGGAGCTGTTTTTT.

At least ten counts were recorded for this clonotype. This CDR3 is CASSPGGYTEAFF. The CDR3 DNA reads TGTGCCAGCAGCCCGGGAGGGTACACTGAAGCTTTCTTT. The rearrangement joins TRBV27 to TRBJ1-1, with no clear D. V lost 6 bases and J lost 3, with 11 bases in between. Germline values: CDR1 MNHEY, CDR2 SMNVEV (reference sequence). The CDR3 runs to 13 residues.

This clonotype was seen repeatedly, ten times or more. This chain joins TRBV7-8 and TRBJ2-7; maybe TRBD1 (6 bases). V lost 6 bases and J lost 4, with 16 bases in between. The CDR3 has 14 residues. Germline V CDR1 and CDR2: SGHVS, FQNEAQ. The DNA of the CDR3 is TGTGCCAGCAGTCTAACCGGGACAACATACGAGCAGTACTTC. Translating it yields CASSLTGTTYEQYF.

This clonotype has ten or more counts. The chain employs TRBV28 and TRBJ2-1; 9 nucleotides match TRBD2. The CDR3 loop spans 15 amino acids. Unmatched junction bases numbered 9, after V lost 3 bases and J lost 9 bases. Germline lookup yields CDR1 MDHEN and CDR2 SYDVKM. CDR3: CASSFGGRAFGEQFF. CDR3 bases: TGTGCCAGCAGTTTCGGCGGGAGGGCCTTTGGTGAGCAGTTCTTC.

The chain carries TRBV5-1 and TRBJ1-6; D is perhaps TRBD1 (6 bases). Trimming removed 4 bases at V and 8 bases at J, with 16 bases between. The germline V gene has CDR1 SGHRS and CDR2 YFSETQ. The CDR3 runs 15 residues. CDR3 residues: CASSPRTALDSPLHF. The CDR3 nucleotides are TGCGCCAGCAGCCCCCGGACAGCGCTAGATTCACCCCTCCACTTT.

V usage is TRBV6-1 and J usage is TRBJ1-1, with a weak D call TRBD1 (5 bases). The CDR3 runs 12 residues. Germline V gene lookup returns CDR1 MNHNS and CDR2 SASEGT. The V and J ends lost 7 bases and 3 bases respectively, with 9 bases between them. In DNA form, the CDR3 reads TGTGCCAGCACCCACAGGTACACTGAAGCTTTCTTT. Its protein product is CASTHRYTEAFF.

This clonotype was counted many times. The V call is TRBV7-2, the J call TRBJ2-7; perhaps TRBD2 as D (6 bases). CDR3 length: 14 residues. In germline, CDR1 is SGHTA, CDR2 FQGNSA. The V end lost 0 bases, the J end lost 2 bases, and 8 bases lay between the germline ends. For the CDR3, the DNA is TGTGCCAGCAGCTTAGCTAGCGGCCCCTACGAGCAGTACTTC. It encodes CASSLASGPYEQYF. Looking up the rest from reference TRBV7-2 and TRBJ2-7 gives the full variable domain: GAGVSQSPSNKVTEKGKDVELRCDPISGHTALYWYRQSLGQGLEFLIYFQGNSAPDKSGLPSDRFSAERTGGSVSTLTIQRTQQEDSAVYLCASSLASGPYEQYFGPGTRLTVT.

On this clonotype: A much larger clone is a single base away; this may be a read error. V is TRBV19 and J is TRBJ2-1, with D unclear. The CDR3 is 11 amino acids. Germline V gene sequence: CDR1 LNHDA, CDR2 SQIVND (reference sequence). Trimming cost V 7 bases and J 5 bases, with 6 bases left between them. CDR3 coding DNA: TGTGCCAGTACGAGCCACAATGAGCAGTTCTTC. This sequence encodes CASTSHNEQFF.

Turning to this clonotype: A read error is the likely source, as a far larger clone sits one nucleotide away. The V gene is TRBV11-1, the J gene TRBJ2-7, with 11 positions matching TRBD2. Trimming took 3 bases from V and 5 from J; bases not matched to a gene: 6. The CDR3 covers 15 residues. Germline loops: CDR1 SGHAT, CDR2 FQDESV (reference sequence). CDR3: CASSFGTSGRDEQYF. CDR3 nucleotide sequence: TGTGCCAGCAGCTTTGGGACTAGCGGTCGGGACGAGCAGTACTTC.

This clonotype was seen a few times. The rearrangement joins TRBV12-3 or TRBV12-4 to TRBJ1-4, with D possibly TRBD1 on 5 matching bases. Trimming shortened V by 6 bases and J by 8 bases, and 16 bases separated the two germline ends. The CDR3 runs 14 residues. The CDR3 is CASSHHRPGEKLFF. In nucleotides, the CDR3 is TGTGCCAGCAGCCATCACAGGCCTGGGGAAAAACTGTTTTTT.

This clonotype was picked up many times. The chain joins TRBV12-3 or TRBV12-4 to TRBJ1-6; D is uncertain. CDR3 size: 14 residues. V shed 3 bases and J shed 11 bases, with 14 bases lying between them. In nucleotides, the CDR3 is TGTGCCAGCAGTTTCGAGGGCTTCGTCACACCCCTCCACTTT. It codes for CASSFEGFVTPLHF.

This clonotype was counted many times. The rearrangement joins TRBV6-1 to TRBJ2-5; tentatively, D is TRBD2 (6 bases). V lost 7 bases to trimming and J lost 7 bases, with 22 bases between them. Germline assignment: CDR1 MNHNS and CDR2 SASEGT. This CDR3 contains 15 residues. The CDR3 region has the DNA TGTGCCAGCACCCCTTGGGCGTCACGGAGGGGGACCCAGTACTTC. Translation: CASTPWASRRGTQYF.

This clonotype was counted ten times or more. Relative to the germline gene, one junction end is altered; a read error may explain this. This chain uses TRBV5-1 with TRBJ1-2; D perhaps matches TRBD1 (6 bases). This CDR3 contains 14 residues. Germline assignment: CDR1 SGHRS and CDR2 YFSETQ. The CDR3 here is CASSVSGADYGYTF. The CDR3 bases are TGCGCCAGCAGCGTCTCGGGGGCGGACTATGGCTACACCTTT.

This clonotype was seen more than once but under ten times. The chain carries TRBV7-3 and TRBJ2-5; D gene uncertain. Between the trimmed V and J ends, which lost 3 bases and 1 base, there was a span of 12 bases. The germline V gene encodes CDR1 SGHTA and CDR2 FQGTGA. The CDR3 totals 15 residues. Written as DNA, the CDR3 is TGTGCCAGCAGCTTTGGGGTCGCAGGCCAAGAGACCCAGTACTTC. This sequence encodes CASSFGVAGQETQYF.

There are many counts of this clonotype. The V call is TRBV5-1, the J call TRBJ2-7, with 11 bases that match TRBD1. CDR3 size: 14 residues. Looked up from germline, CDR1 is SGHRS and CDR2 is YFSETQ. The V and J ends lost 4 bases and 6 bases, in that order; junction bases with no gene match: 6. CDR3 sequence: CASSGQGATLEQYF. The CDR3 bases are TGCGCCAGCAGCGGACAGGGGGCGACGCTCGAGCAGTACTTC.